What follows is one T cell receptor (beta chain) and its context. What it binds is not known. This record belongs to a study of CD8 T cells in ankylosing spondylitis. CDR1 and CDR2 (germline): SGHRS, YFSETQ. V dropped 4 bases and J dropped 5; count of bases not matched to a gene: 11. The CDR3 runs 16 residues. MiXCR, applied by TCRdb to the 5' RACE reads, yields one record per CDR3 protein. In the table there are approximately 350,000 distinct CDR3 sequences, 20% to 25% of which are singletons. Study outcomes and limitations: Past research had described some motif variants in reactive arthritis synovial fluid and blood.

The receptor was isolated from a male donor with ankylosing spondylitis or in good health (not recorded which). This chain uses TRBV5-1 with TRBJ2-2; 7 positions match TRBD1. The sequenced material came from blood, either unsorted or a sorted T cell fraction (not recorded which). CDR3 sequence: CASSIGQDGPTGELFF. Here the CDR3 DNA reads TGCGCCAGCAGCATAGGACAGGATGGACCTACCGGGGAGCTGTTTTTT.